This entry lists 11 T cell receptor beta chains sequenced from one sample in a study of T cell responses to AZD1222 COVID-19 vaccine. Clones were read by immunoSEQ multiplex PCR, and TCRdb kept only the in-frame ones, dropping some. The sample contains 110,000 or so clones, about 86% of which appear only once. The source was peripheral blood, collected 28 days after the second AZD1222 dose. The receptors come from an adult who received the AZD1222 COVID-19 vaccine.

The chain links TRBV18 to TRBJ2-1, with 8 nucleotides matching TRBD1. The CDR3 is made up of 19 amino acids. CDR1 and CDR2 from the germline V gene are KGHSH and LQKENI. J lost 5 bases, V lost 3 bases, and 18 bases had no gene match. The CDR3 bases are TGTGCCAGCTCACCGCCAGGGGGCGACCCAAAGTCCGCCAACAATGAGCAGTTCTTC. Amino acid sequence: CASSPPGGDPKSANNEQFF.

V usage is TRBV3-1 (or the pseudogene TRBV3-2) and J usage is TRBJ1-2, with TRBD1 as a possible D gene (5 bases). V gave up 4 bases and J gave up 6 bases, with 12 bases separating them. Germline V gene sequence: CDR1 LGHDT, CDR2 YNNKEL (reference sequence). This CDR3 is built from 13 residues. Here the CDR3 reads CASSPRTGHGYTF. DNA of the CDR3: TGTGCCAGCAGCCCCCGTACGGGGCATGGCTACACCTTC.

The chain combines TRBV19 with TRBJ2-7; TRBD1 or TRBD2 may be the D gene (5 bases each). In germline, CDR1 is LNHDA, CDR2 SQIVND (reference sequence). V dropped 10 bases and J dropped 5 bases, with 24 bases sitting between them. The CDR3 runs 15 residues. The CDR3 here is CATNRYGRDGDEQYF. The CDR3 DNA reads TGTGCCACCAACAGGTATGGCAGGGACGGCGACGAGCAGTACTTC.

The gene calls are TRBV11-2 and TRBJ2-7; D not certain. The CDR3 has 14 residues. Trimming took 1 base from V and 6 from J, leaving 13 bases between them. From germline, CDR1 is SGHAT and CDR2 FQNNGV. In DNA form, the CDR3 reads TGTGCCAGCAGCTTAGCCCTCGCTTCGGGCGAGCAGTACTTC. Translation: CASSLALASGEQYF.

The rearrangement uses TRBV9 and TRBJ1-2; 10 bases agree with TRBD1. Germline CDR1 reads SGDLS; CDR2 reads YYNGEE. The CDR3 length is 14 residues. With V trimmed by 5 bases and J by 4 bases, 5 bases remained unmatched. The CDR3 bases are TGTGCCAGCAGTTTGACAGGGGGCCCCTATGGCTACACCTTC. Amino acids: CASSLTGGPYGYTF.

The genes are TRBV10-3 and TRBJ2-7; D is unclear. There are 13 residues in the CDR3. V lost 3 bases to trimming and J lost 2 bases, with 8 bases between them. The V gene's germline CDR1 is ENHRY and CDR2 SYGVKD. CDR3 coding DNA: TGTGCCATCAGTGACCCCCGTCCCTACGAGCAGTACTTC. Its translation: CAISDPRPYEQYF.

In DNA form, the CDR3 reads TGCGCCAGCAGCTTGGATTGGGGACAGGGGTCAAATGAGCAGTTCTTC. It is translated as CASSLDWGQGSNEQFF. The chain uses TRBV5-1 and TRBJ2-1; 10 bases are shared with TRBD1. The CDR3 runs 16 residues. Per germline, CDR1 SGHRS and CDR2 YFSETQ. The trim removed 0 bases at V and 7 bases at J, leaving 7 bases unmatched.

This chain uses TRBV28 with TRBJ2-7; 15 bases fit TRBD2. The V segment lost 4 bases and the J segment 3 bases; nucleotides outside the gene matches: 1. The CDR3 runs 15 residues. Germline CDR1 is MDHEN and CDR2 is SYDVKM. CDR3 loop: CASSWTSGRGYEQYF. The CDR3 bases are TGTGCCAGCAGTTGGACTAGCGGGAGGGGCTACGAGCAGTACTTC.

The rearrangement joins TRBV7-2 to TRBJ2-5, with 15 nucleotides matching TRBD2. With V trimmed by 6 bases and J by 5 bases, 7 bases remained unmatched. Germline CDR1 SGHTA, CDR2 FQGNSA. This CDR3 is 16 amino acids long. CDR3 coding DNA: TGTGCCAGCAGTCCGGGACTAGCGGGGGGTTTTGAGACCCAGTACTTC. Its translation is CASSPGLAGGFETQYF.

The DNA for the CDR3 is TGTGCCAGCAGCTTCGGGTATTGGGAGGGGCCCATCTATGGCTACACCTTC. The encoded protein is CASSFGYWEGPIYGYTF. The J gene is TRBJ1-2, the V gene TRBV12-1. TRBV12-1 is marked as a pseudogene. The CDR3 runs 17 residues.

This chain joins TRBV2 and TRBJ2-7, with no clear D. CDR3 length: 12 residues. Per germline, CDR1 SNHLY and CDR2 FYNNEI. The ends were cut back, 8 bases at V and 3 bases at J, with 11 bases in the middle. The CDR3 DNA follows: TGTGCCAGCCGGTTGTTGATCTACGAGCAGTACTTC. Protein sequence: CASRLLIYEQYF. The entire variable domain, with the rest obtained from reference TRBV2 and TRBJ2-7, is as follows: EPEVTQTPSHQVTQMGQEVILRCVPISNHLYFYWYRQILGQKVEFLVSFYNNEISEKSEIFDDQFSVERPDGSNFTLKIRSTKLEDSAMYFCASRLLIYEQYFGPGTRLTVT.